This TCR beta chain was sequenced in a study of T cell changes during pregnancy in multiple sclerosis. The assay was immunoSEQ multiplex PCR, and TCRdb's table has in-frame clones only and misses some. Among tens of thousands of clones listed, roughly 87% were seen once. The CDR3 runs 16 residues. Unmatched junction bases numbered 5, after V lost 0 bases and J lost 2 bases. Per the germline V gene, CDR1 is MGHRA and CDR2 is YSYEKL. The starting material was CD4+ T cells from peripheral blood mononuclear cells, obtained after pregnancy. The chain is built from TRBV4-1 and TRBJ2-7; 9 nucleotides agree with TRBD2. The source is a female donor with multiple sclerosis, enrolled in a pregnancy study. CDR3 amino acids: CASSQDPVAGAYEQYF. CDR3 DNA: TGCGCCAGCAGCCAAGATCCGGTAGCGGGAGCCTACGAGCAGTACTTC.